This T cell receptor beta chain comes out of a study of CD8 T cells in Susac syndrome. The CDR3 runs 17 residues. CDR1 is SGHRS, CDR2 YFSETQ, per germline. Unmatched junction bases numbered 2, after V lost 1 base and J lost 1 base. RNA was extracted with the RNeasy kit, and a quantity of about 0.5 to 1 ug was reverse transcribed using random hexamers. Using its own MiXCR run on the immunoSEQ multiplex PCR reads, TCRdb lists one record per CDR3 protein. The sample shows more than 150,000 distinct CDR3 sequences, around 95% of them seen only once. Material: CD8+ T cells from PBMCs. This receptor was obtained from a human donor with multiple sclerosis. The J gene is TRBJ2-1, the V gene TRBV5-1; TRBD2 aligns across 13 bases. The CDR3 nucleotides are TGCGCCAGCAGCTTGTGGGGACTAGCGGGATCCTACAATGAGCAGTTCTTC. Encoded protein: CASSLWGLAGSYNEQFF.